The TCR beta chain described here comes from a study of T cells expressing NK-cell markers. With the 5' RACE reads reprocessed, TCRdb shows one record per CDR3 protein and no DNA. The sample yields some 300,000 distinct CDR3 sequences, of which the top ten take up around 0.4%. Looked up from germline, CDR1 is SGHTA and CDR2 is FQGNSA. This CDR3 has 17 amino acids. The sequencing sample was made of blood T cells: a sorted CD56 or NKG2C T cell subset, CD4+ or CD8+ T cells, or bulk PBMC T cells (not recorded which). The clonotype was recovered from a young man in good health. V and J are TRBV7-2 and TRBJ2-5; the D call from TCRdb, TRBD2, cannot be confirmed without DNA. CDR3 residues: CASSQGWRLAVQETQYF.